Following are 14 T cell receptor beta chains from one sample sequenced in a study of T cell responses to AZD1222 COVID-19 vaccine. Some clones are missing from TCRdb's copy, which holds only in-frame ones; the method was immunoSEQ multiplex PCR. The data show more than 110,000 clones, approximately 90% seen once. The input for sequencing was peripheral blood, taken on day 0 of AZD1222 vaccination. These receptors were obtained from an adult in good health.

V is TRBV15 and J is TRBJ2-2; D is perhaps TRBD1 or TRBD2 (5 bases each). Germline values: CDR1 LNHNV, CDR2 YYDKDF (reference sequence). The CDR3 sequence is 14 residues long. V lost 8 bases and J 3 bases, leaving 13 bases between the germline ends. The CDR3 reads CATEGGADTGELFF. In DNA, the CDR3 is TGTGCCACCGAGGGTGGGGCAGACACCGGGGAGCTGTTTTTT. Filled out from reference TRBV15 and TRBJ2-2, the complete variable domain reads DAMVIQNPRYQVTQFGKPVTLSCSQTLNHNVMYWYQQKSSQAPKLLFHYYDKDFNNEADTPDNFQSRRPNTSFCFLDIRSPGLGDTAMYLCATEGGADTGELFFGEGSRLTVL.

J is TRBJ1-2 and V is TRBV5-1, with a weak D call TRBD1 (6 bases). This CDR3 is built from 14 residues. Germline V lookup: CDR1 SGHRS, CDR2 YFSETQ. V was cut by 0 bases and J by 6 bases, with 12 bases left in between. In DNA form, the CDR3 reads TGCGCCAGCAGCTTGGCGGGGGCGATCAATGGCTACACCTTC. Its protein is CASSLAGAINGYTF.

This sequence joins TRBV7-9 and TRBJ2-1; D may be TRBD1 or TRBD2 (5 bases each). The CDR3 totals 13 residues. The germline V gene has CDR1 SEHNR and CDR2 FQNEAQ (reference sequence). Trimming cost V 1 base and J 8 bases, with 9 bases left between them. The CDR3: CASSLGGDDEQFF. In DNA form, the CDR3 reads TGTGCCAGCAGCTTAGGAGGGGACGATGAGCAGTTCTTC.

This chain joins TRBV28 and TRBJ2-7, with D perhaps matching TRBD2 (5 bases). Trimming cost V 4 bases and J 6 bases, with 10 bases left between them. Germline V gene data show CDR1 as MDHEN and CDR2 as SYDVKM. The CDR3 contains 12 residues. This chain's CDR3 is CASSSGLPEQYF. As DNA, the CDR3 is TGTGCCAGCAGTTCGGGATTGCCCGAGCAGTACTTC. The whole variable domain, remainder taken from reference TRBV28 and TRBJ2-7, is DVKVTQSSRYLVKRTGEKVFLECVQDMDHENMFWYRQDPGLGLRLIYFSYDVKMKEKGDIPEGYSVSREKKERFSLILESASTNQTSMYLCASSSGLPEQYFGPGTRLTVT.

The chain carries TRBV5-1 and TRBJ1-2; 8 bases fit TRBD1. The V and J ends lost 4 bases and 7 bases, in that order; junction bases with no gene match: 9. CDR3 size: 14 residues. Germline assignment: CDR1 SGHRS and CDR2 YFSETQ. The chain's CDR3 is CASSLPEDRAGYTF. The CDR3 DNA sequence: TGCGCCAGCAGCCTACCAGAGGACAGGGCTGGCTACACCTTC.

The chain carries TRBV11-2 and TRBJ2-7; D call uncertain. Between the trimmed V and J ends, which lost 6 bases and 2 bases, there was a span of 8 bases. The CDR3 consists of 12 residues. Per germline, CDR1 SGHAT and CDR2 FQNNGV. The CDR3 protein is CASRVLPYEQYF. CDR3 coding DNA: TGTGCCAGCAGGGTCCTACCCTACGAGCAGTACTTC.

This chain's CDR3 is CASSYRASHEQYF. The CDR3 coding sequence is TGTGCCAGCAGTTACCGGGCAAGCCACGAGCAGTACTTC. The rearrangement joins TRBV6-5 to TRBJ2-7; the D is unclear. The ends were cut back, 2 bases at V and 5 bases at J, with 10 bases in the middle. The CDR3 is 13 amino acids. CDR1 is MNHEY and CDR2 is SVGAGI in the germline V gene.

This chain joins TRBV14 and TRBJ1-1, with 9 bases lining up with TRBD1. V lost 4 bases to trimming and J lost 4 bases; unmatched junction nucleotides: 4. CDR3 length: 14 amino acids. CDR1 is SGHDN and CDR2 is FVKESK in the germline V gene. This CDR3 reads CASSLTGGGTEAFF. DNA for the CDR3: TGTGCCAGCAGCCTCACAGGGGGCGGCACTGAAGCTTTCTTT. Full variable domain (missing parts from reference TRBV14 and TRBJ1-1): EAGVTQFPSHSVIEKGQTVTLRCDPISGHDNLYWYRRVMGKEIKFLLHFVKESKQDESGMPNNRFLAERTGGTYSTLKVQPAELEDSGVYFCASSLTGGGTEAFFGQGTRLTVV.

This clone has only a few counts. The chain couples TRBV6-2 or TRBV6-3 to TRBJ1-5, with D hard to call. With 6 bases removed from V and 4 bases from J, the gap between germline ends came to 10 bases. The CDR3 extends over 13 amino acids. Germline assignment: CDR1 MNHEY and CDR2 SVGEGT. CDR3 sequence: CASSTRHNQPQHF. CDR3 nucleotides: TGTGCCAGCAGCACCCGACATAATCAGCCCCAGCATTTT.

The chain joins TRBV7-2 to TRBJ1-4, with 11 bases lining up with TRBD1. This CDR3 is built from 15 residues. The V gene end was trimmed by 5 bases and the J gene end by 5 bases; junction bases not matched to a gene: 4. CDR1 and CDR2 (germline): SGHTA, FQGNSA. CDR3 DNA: TGTGCCAGCAGCCTCCGGGACAGGGGGAATGAAAAACTGTTTTTT. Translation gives CASSLRDRGNEKLFF.

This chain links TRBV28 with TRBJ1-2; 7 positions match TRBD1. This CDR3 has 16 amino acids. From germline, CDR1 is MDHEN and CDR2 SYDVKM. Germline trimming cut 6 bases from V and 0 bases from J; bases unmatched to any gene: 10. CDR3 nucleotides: TGTGCCAGCAGCCCTACCACAACAGGGGCTAACTATGGCTACACCTTC. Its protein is CASSPTTTGANYGYTF.

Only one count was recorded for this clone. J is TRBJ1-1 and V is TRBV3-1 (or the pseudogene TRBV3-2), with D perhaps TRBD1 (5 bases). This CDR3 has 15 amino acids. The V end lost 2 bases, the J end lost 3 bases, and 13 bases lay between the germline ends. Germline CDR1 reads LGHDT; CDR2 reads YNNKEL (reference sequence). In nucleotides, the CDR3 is TGTGCCAGCAGCCAATTGGGGCAGGGTCACACTGAAGCTTTCTTT. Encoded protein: CASSQLGQGHTEAFF.

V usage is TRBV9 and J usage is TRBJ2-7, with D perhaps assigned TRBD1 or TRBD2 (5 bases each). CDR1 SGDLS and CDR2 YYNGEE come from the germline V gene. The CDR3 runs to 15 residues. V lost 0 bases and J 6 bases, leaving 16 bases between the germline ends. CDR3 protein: CASSVGSLAQGEQYF. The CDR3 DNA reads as TGTGCCAGCAGCGTAGGCAGCCTAGCTCAGGGCGAGCAGTACTTC.

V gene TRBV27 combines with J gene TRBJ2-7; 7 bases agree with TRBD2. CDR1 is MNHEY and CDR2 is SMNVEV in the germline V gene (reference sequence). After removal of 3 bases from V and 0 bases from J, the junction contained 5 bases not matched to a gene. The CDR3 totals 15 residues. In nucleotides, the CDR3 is TGTGCCAGCAGTTTCGGTCTAGCGGTCTCCTACGAGCAGTACTTC. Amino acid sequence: CASSFGLAVSYEQYF.